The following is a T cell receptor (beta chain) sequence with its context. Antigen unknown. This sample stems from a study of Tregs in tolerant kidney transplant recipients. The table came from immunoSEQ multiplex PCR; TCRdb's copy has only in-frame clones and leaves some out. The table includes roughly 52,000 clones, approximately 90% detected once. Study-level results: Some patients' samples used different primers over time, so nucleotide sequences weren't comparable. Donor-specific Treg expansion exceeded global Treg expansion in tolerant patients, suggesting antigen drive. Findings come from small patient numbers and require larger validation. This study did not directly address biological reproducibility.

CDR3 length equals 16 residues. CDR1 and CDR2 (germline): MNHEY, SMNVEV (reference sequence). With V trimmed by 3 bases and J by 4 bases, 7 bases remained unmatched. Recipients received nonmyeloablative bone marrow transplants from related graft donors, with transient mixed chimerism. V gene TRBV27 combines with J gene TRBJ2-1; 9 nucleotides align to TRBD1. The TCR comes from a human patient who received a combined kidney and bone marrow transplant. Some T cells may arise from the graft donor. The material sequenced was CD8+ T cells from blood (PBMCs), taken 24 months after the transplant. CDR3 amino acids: CASSLGTGLFYNEQFF. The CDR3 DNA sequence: TGTGCCAGCAGTTTGGGGACAGGGTTGTTTTACAATGAGCAGTTCTTC.